This T cell receptor (beta chain) came from a study of PD-1 blockade in classical Hodgkin lymphoma (dated by TCRdb to about 2020). The study in broad terms: Nivolumab dosing was 3 mg/kg intravenously every 2 weeks, continuing until either disease progression or unacceptable toxicity. A peripheral blood immune signature of response to PD-1 blockade in classical Hodgkin lymphoma was defined using TCR beta sequencing and CyTOF.

In the case of this clone: Its antigen specificity is not known. No per-base quality is available; no much larger clone lies one base away.

The investigation overall reported the following: CD4+ but not CD8+ TCR diversity rose significantly by C4D1 (p=0.0027 vs p=0.16), most apparent in complete responders (p=0.02). Lower diversity was observed in patients in whom nivolumab was started less than 1 year after ASCT, and these patients were excluded from later analyses so that confounding by immune reconstitution would be avoided. Baseline TCR diversity was reported as lower in newly diagnosed patients than in healthy donors, and lower still in relapsed/refractory patients. Among trial patients, those achieving complete response had baseline diversity similar to that of newly diagnosed patients, while diversity was significantly lower in partial responders and progressors. The study was limited to a single clinical trial cohort, and causes of repertoire differences, possibly disease activity or prior therapy, remained undefined.

CDR1 is given as LNHDA and CDR2 as SQIVND, both from the germline V gene (reference sequence). There are 19 amino acids in the CDR3, from cysteine to phenylalanine inclusive. Here the CDR3 DNA is all that survives: 57 bases in frame from base 1. Unmatched junction bases come to 18, with V trimmed by 6 bases and J by 4 bases. The time point label, as the study defines it: cycle 1 day 1 (C1D1), immediately before nivolumab initiation. Every trial patient had relapsed following autologous stem cell transplantation, and prior brentuximab vedotin exposure was what differed among cohorts A, B and C. The trial cohort was composed of over 50 patients with relapsed/refractory classical Hodgkin lymphoma, for whom complete response, partial response or progressive disease was recorded as best overall response. Trial patients were treated with single-agent nivolumab in the multi-cohort phase II CheckMate 205 trial. An independent review committee assessed best overall response by applying the 2007 International Working Group response criteria. Trial PBMCs were collected just before the start of nivolumab (C1D1) and during therapy at cycle 2 day 1 and cycle 4 day 1. Peripheral blood was collected in 8 mL Vacutainer Cell Preparation Tubes, from which PBMCs were isolated by centrifugation and then cryopreserved.

Genomic DNA was isolated using the Qiagen DNeasy kit from unsorted PBMCs as well as from negatively selected CD4+ and CD8+ fractions. Amplification of TCR beta CDR3 regions was done by immunoSEQ multiplex PCR with primers that anneal to V and J segments. Amplification bias was minimized using a synthetic immune receptor repertoire, and residual bias was removed computationally after sequencing. Under the source paper's analysis protocol: Custom Python scripts were used to quantify repertoire diversity as the Shannon entropy index. Unsorted, CD4+ and CD8+ repertoires were examined separately, except in combined analyses, for which CD4+ and CD8+ sequences were merged in silico. Clonal expansion was defined as at least a 2-fold frequency increase after treatment relative to C1D1, with a pseudocount of 0.5 for undetected baseline clones. Singleton clones were defined as clones with 0 or 1 copy at C1D1, and non-singleton clones were defined as clones with 2 or more copies. By matching protein sequences in sorted samples from the same patient, clones expanded in unsorted samples were annotated as CD4+, CD8+ or unknown. Wilcoxon tests on paired samples were used to test diversity changes from C1D1 to C4D1. TCRdb carries this immuneACCESS record with in-frame sequences only. Its versions omit some clonotypes, under half of them owing to an unresolved V gene in the studies checked, with the rest unexplained. V and J calls and clone size are copied from that table; D and trimming were computed from the DNA. For this sample there are 80,000 to 100,000 clones; over 85% appear just once. Roughly 2.8% of the sample is taken by the ten largest.

Sequencing used peripheral blood mononuclear cells (PBMCs), obtained at baseline. The receptor's source is a human donor with classical Hodgkin lymphoma. The chain joins TRBV19 to TRBJ2-2, and 9 junction bases match TRBD1. The bases are TGTGCCAGTAGGGTGGGGCCGGGACAGGGAAAGGCGGGCACCGGGGAGCTGTTTTTT. Translated, this gives CASRVGPGQGKAGTGELFF.